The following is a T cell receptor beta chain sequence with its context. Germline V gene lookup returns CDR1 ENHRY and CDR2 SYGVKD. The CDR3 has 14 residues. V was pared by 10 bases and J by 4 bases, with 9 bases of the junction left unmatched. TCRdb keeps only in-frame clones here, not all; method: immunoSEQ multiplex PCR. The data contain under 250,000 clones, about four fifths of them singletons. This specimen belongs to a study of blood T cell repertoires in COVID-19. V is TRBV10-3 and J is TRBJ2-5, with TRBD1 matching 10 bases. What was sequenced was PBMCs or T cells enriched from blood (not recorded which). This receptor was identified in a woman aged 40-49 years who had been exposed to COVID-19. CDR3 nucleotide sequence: TGTGCCACGGGGACGGGACAGGGGCGAGAGACCCAGTACTTC. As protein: CATGTGQGRETQYF.